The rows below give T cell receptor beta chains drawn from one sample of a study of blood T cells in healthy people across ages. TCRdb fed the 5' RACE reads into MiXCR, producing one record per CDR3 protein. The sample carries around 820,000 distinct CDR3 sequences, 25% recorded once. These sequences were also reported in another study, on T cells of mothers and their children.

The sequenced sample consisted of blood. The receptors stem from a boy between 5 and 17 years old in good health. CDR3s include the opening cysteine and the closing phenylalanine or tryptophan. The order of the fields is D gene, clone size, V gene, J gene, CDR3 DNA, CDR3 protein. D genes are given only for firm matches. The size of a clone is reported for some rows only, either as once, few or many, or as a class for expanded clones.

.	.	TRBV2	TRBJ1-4	TGTGCCAGCACTGACAGATATAATGAAAAACTGTTTTTT	CASTDRYNEKLFF
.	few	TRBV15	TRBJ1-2	TGTGCCACCAGCAGACCCACTCTCAGGGATAGTGGCTACACCTTC	CATSRPTLRDSGYTF
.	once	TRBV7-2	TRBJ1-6	TGTGCCAGCAGCTTAAATAACCGGGGATCCTCACCCCTCCACTTT	CASSLNNRGSSPLHF
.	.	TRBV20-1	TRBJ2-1	TGCAGTGCTAGAATCCCACAGTTTGTTGGCTCCTACAATGAGCAGTTCTTC	CSARIPQFVGSYNEQFF
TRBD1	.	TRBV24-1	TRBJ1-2	TGTGCCACCAGCGTACCAACCGCGGACAGGGGGCTTTTTCTGGGGAACTATGGCTACACCTTC	CATSVPTADRGLFLGNYGYTF
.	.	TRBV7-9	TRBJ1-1	TGTGCCAGCAGCCCATTCTCCCCGAGGTCTGAAGCTTTCTTT	CASSPFSPRSEAFF
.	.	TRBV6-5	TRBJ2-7	TGTGCCAGCAGTTACTCGATTTCTGTGACGGACTCCTACGAGCAGTACTTC	CASSYSISVTDSYEQYF
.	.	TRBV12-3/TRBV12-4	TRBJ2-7	TGTGCCAGCACCTCCGGGATGAATATACGTGGGCAGTACTTC	CASTSGMNIRGQYF
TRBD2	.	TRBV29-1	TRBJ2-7	TGCAGCGCTGCGTGGGGGGGTGGGGAGCAGTACTTC	CSAAWGGGEQYF
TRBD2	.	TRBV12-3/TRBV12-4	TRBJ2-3	TGTGACAGCAGTATTAAGCGGGAGCAGAGAGATACGCAGTATTTT	CDSSIKREQRDTQYF
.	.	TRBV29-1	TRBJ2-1	TGCAGCGGACAGGGAGCCTTGGGGGGTGAGCAGTTCTTC	CSGQGALGGEQFF
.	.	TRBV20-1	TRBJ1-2	TGCAGTGCTAGAGATACAGGGAAGAACTATGGCTACACCTTC	CSARDTGKNYGYTF
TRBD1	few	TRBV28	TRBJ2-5	TGTGCCAGCAGCCCAACAGGGGAGTGGGGCCAAGAGACCCAGTACTTC	CASSPTGEWGQETQYF
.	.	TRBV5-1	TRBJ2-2	TGCGCCAGCAGCCGTACAATCACCGGGACCACGAGCACCGGGGAGCTGTTTTTT	CASSRTITGTTSTGELFF
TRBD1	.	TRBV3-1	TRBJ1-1	TGTGCCAGCAGCCACCGAATGAGGACAGGCTTGAACACTGAAGCTTTCTTT	CASSHRMRTGLNTEAFF
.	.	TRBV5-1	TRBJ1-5	TGCGCCAGCAGCGTAAATCAGGGAAGTCAGCCCCAGCATTTT	CASSVNQGSQPQHF
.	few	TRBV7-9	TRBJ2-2	TGTGCCAGCAGCTTAGCGCCCGGCAGGGGAATAACCGGGGAGCTGTTTTTT	CASSLAPGRGITGELFF
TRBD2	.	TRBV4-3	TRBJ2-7	TGCGCCAGCAGCCAAGGGGGCGGGGGGAGCTCCTACGAGCAGTACTTC	CASSQGGGGSSYEQYF
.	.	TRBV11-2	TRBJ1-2	TGTGCCAGCAGCTTAGCGCGGAACCAGGGTCTGGGCTACACCTTC	CASSLARNQGLGYTF
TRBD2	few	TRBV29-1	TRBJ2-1	TGCAGCGTTGAAGTAGAGACTAGCGGGAGGTCAGGGAATGAGCAGTTCTTC	CSVEVETSGRSGNEQFF